This T cell receptor beta chain was obtained from a study of T cells in Graves' hyperthyroidism and ophthalmopathy. From RNA transcripts, TCR beta CDR3 regions were amplified. The study used the HTBI primer set for a first-round RT-PCR of the TCR CDR3. TCRdb itself ran the multiplex PCR reads through MiXCR, one entry per CDR3 protein. The sample contains around 400,000 distinct CDR3 sequences, just under 25% of which appear only once. Trimming removed 7 bases at V and 5 bases at J, with 14 bases between. CDR3 length: 13 residues. Germline CDR1 LNHDA, CDR2 SQIVND (reference sequence). This clonotype occurred a few times.

The clonotype comes from a man aged 50 or older with Graves' hyperthyroidism. V gene TRBV19 combines with J gene TRBJ2-5, with D hard to call. The sample comprised blood. As DNA, the CDR3 is TGTGCCAGTAATCAGCCCGGGTGGGAGACCCAGTACTTC. It yields the protein CASNQPGWETQYF.